The rows below give T cell receptor beta chains drawn from one sample of a study of T cells expressing NK-cell markers. TCRdb re-called the 5' RACE reads and catalogs CDR3 proteins one per entry, DNA excluded. Its table lists about 430,000 distinct CDR3 sequences. The sequenced sample was blood T cells: a sorted CD56 or NKG2C T cell subset, CD4+ or CD8+ T cells, or bulk PBMC T cells (not recorded which). Source of these receptors: a woman aged 50 to 65 in good health. The CDR3 runs from the conserved cysteine through the conserved F or W. Each record gives: J gene, V gene, CDR3 protein.

TRBJ2-5 | TRBV3-1 | CASSQEREQETQYF
TRBJ2-1 | TRBV29-1 | CSAVPSGWNEQFF
TRBJ2-1 | TRBV9 | CASSARTGENEQFF
TRBJ1-1 | TRBV19 | CASKRFMNTEAFF
TRBJ1-6 | TRBV9 | CASSARDSSSYNSPLHF
TRBJ1-1 | TRBV4-1 | CASSQAGGEAFF
TRBJ2-2 | TRBV6-5 | CASRERRNTGELFF
TRBJ2-3 | TRBV5-1 | CASSFGLAGGRMDTQYF
TRBJ2-5 | TRBV5-1 | CASSLRAGGEETQYF
TRBJ1-1 | TRBV7-9 | CASSSAQEAFF
TRBJ2-2 | TRBV20-1 | CSARGLPSTGELFF
TRBJ2-3 | TRBV5-1 | CASSLGDRSSTDTQYF
TRBJ2-1 | TRBV5-1 | CASSQATSNEQFF
TRBJ1-2 | TRBV12-3/TRBV12-4 | CATGRSNYGYTF
TRBJ1-3 | TRBV12-3/TRBV12-4 | CASSLTWVGPTGNTIYF
TRBJ2-1 | TRBV3-1 | CASSHGPTNEQFF
TRBJ2-3 | TRBV20-1 | CSAFSGFDTDTQYF
TRBJ2-1 | TRBV21-1 | CASSKGYRDGENEQFF
TRBJ1-1 | TRBV18 | CASSPDEFSAEAFF
TRBJ2-3 | TRBV7-9 | CASSRTPGQGASDTQYF
TRBJ2-3 | TRBV20-1 | CSARDNGIQADTQYF
TRBJ2-7 | TRBV27 | CASSFQRKPLTYEQYF
TRBJ1-1 | TRBV10-2 | CASSESPVNTEAFF
TRBJ2-3 | TRBV5-1 | CASARTPRAPDTQYF
TRBJ2-2 | TRBV6-6 | CASTIPGELFF
TRBJ2-1 | TRBV12-3/TRBV12-4 | CASFSQGRAYNEQFF
TRBJ2-7 | TRBV29-1 | CSVEDRLGGQGWYEQYF
TRBJ2-1 | TRBV4-1 | CASSQVIAGGYNEQFF
TRBJ1-1 | TRBV5-4 | CASSWASNTEAFF